This T cell receptor beta chain appears in the sequencing data of a study of cytomegalovirus exposure and HLA in healthy donors. Study results and caveats: Published work reported that the classifier diagnosed cytomegalovirus status with high specificity and sensitivity. Cytomegalovirus association was listed for about 150 TCR beta chains.

PCR was performed using 60 Vbeta and 13 Jbeta primers. Some clones are missing from TCRdb's copy, which holds only in-frame ones; the method was immunoSEQ multiplex PCR. Of approximately 89,000 clones listed, around four fifths were seen once; the top ten hold roughly 9.1%. This clone was counted a single time. What it binds is not known. This CDR3 has 15 residues. CDR1 SEHNR and CDR2 FQNEAQ come from the germline V gene (reference sequence). V lost 4 bases to trimming and J lost 7 bases; unmatched junction nucleotides: 7. Sequencing was carried out using PBMCs. The chain recombines TRBV7-9 with TRBJ1-6, with 7 bases identical to TRBD1. The TCR was taken from a man in his thirties or forties in good health and CMV-seropositive. CDR3 nucleotide sequence: TGTGCCAGCAGCTCCCTGACAGGGCGCAATTCACCCCTCCACTTT. This encodes CASSSLTGRNSPLHF. The variable domain in full, with the rest retrieved from reference TRBV7-9 and TRBJ1-6, is DTGVSQNPRHKITKRGQNVTFRCDPISEHNRLYWYRQTLGQGPEFLTYFQNEAQLEKSRLLSDRFSAERPKGSFSTLEIQRTEQGDSAMYLCASSSLTGRNSPLHFGNGTRLTVT.